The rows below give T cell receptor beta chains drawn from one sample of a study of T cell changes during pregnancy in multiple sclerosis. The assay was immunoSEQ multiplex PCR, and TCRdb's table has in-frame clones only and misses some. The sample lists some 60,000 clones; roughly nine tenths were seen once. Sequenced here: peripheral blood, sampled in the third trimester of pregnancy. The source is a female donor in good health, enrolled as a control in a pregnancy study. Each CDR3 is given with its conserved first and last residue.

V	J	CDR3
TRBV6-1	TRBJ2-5	CASSGTQRGETQYF
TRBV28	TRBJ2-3	CASSPQTSGGSSTDTQYF
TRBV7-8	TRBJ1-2	CASSPVRQGNYYGYTF
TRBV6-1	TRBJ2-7	CATQTGIGLSYEQYF
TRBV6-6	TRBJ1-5	CASNSLPLSNQPQHF
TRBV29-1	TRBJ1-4	CSAGPTVSNEKLFF
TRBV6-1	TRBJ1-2	CASSARTDSYGYTF
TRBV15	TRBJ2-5	CATAPGQETQYF
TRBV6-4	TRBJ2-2	CASSEFPDKAGELFF
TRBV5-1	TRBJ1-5	CASSLGGGNQPQHF
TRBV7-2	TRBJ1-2	CASSLPQGLDGYTF
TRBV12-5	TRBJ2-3	CASGLGSTLEDTQYF
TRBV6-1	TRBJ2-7	CASSVLAGGVYEQYF
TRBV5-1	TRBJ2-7	CASSPSDSHEQYF
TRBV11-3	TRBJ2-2	CASSHKRGNTGELFF
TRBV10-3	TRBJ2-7	CAISDPRGNYEQYF
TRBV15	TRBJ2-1	CATSRASYNEQFF
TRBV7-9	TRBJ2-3	CASSFTGHSTDTQYF
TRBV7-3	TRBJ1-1	CASSTGTGGNTEAFF